This entry features one T cell receptor beta chain sequence. Its target is unknown. This record belongs to a study of cytomegalovirus exposure and HLA in healthy donors. Study-wide results and caveats: Immune exposure information comprised only CMV serostatus. There were some public TCRs occurring in many donors, but most TCR sequences were rare. In a later analysis, the majority of CMV-associated beta chains seemingly showed HLA restriction.

It was healthy bone marrow donors who served as donors. It was with 60 Vbeta and 13 Jbeta primers that the PCR ran. Sequenced by immunoSEQ multiplex PCR; TCRdb stores in-frame clones only, minus some. Counted here are some 150,000 clones, roughly 85% occurring once; the ten biggest clones make up under 2.5%. The CDR3 has 14 amino acids. Germline V gives CDR1 SEHNR, CDR2 FQNEAQ (reference sequence). The chain joins TRBV7-9 to TRBJ2-5, with TRBD1 matching 10 bases. The J call is doubtful: the DNA matches TRBJ2-7 better. The source material was PBMCs. The receptor's source is a man aged 35-49 years in good health and CMV-seronegative. The DNA of the CDR3 is TGTGCCAGCAGCGATAAGACAGGGGGCAACGAGCAGTACTTC. Amino acids: CASSDKTGGNEQYF.